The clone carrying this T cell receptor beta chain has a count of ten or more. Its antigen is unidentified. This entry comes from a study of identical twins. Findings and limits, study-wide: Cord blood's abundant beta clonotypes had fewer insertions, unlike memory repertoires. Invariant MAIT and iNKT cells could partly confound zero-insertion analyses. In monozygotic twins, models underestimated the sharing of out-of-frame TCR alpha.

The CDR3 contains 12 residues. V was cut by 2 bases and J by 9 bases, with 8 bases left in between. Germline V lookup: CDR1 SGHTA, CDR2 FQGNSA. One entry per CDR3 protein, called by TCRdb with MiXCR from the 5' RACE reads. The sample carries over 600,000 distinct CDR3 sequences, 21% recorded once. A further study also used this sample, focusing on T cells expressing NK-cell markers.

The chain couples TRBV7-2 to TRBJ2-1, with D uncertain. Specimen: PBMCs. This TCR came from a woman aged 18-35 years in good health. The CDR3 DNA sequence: TGTGCCAGCAGCTTAAATTACCGTGAGCAGTTCTTC. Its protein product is CASSLNYREQFF.